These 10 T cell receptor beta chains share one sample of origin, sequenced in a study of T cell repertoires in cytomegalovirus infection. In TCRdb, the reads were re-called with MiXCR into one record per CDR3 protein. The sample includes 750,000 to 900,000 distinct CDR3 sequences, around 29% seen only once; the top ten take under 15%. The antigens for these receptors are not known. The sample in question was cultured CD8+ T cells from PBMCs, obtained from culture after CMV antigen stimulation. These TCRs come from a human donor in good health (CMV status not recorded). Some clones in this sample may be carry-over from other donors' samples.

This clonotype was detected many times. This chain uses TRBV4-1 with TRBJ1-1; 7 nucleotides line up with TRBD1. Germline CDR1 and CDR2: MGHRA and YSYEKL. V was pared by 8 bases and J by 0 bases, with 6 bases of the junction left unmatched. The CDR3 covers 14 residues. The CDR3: CASGRTGMNTEAFF. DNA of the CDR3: TGCGCCAGCGGCCGGACAGGTATGAACACTGAAGCTTTCTTT.

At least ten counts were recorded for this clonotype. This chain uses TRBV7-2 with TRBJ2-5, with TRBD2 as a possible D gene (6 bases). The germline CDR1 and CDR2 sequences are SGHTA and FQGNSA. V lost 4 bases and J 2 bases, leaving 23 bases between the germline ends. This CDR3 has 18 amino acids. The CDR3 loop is CASSSNREHVWAQETQYF. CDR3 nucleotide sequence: TGTGCCAGCAGCTCAAACCGGGAGCACGTTTGGGCTCAAGAGACCCAGTACTTC.

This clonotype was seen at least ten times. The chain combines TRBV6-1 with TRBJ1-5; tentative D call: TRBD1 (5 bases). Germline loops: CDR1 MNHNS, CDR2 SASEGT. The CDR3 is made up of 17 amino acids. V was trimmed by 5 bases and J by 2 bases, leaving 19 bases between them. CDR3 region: CASSRIGAWEGNQPQHF. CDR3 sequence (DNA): TGTGCCAGCAGTCGTATCGGGGCATGGGAAGGCAATCAGCCCCAGCATTTT.

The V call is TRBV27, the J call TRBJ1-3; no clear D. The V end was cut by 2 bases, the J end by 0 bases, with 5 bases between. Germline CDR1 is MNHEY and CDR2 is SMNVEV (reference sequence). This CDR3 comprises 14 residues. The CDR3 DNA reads TGTGCCAGCAGTTTAAGTAACTCTGGAAACACCATATATTTT. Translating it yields CASSLSNSGNTIYF.

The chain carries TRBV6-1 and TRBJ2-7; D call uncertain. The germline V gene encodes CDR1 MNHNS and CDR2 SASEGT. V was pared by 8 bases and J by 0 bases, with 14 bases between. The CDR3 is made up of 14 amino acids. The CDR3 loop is CASSQERRSYEQYF. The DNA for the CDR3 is TGTGCCAGCTCACAAGAACGCCGCTCCTACGAGCAGTACTTC.

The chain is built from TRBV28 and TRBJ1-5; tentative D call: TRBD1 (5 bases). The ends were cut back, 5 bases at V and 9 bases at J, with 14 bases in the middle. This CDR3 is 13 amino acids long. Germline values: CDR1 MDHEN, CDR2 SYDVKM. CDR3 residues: CASSLTGGGPQHF. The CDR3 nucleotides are TGTGCCAGCAGTCTAACAGGTGGGGGGCCCCAGCATTTT.

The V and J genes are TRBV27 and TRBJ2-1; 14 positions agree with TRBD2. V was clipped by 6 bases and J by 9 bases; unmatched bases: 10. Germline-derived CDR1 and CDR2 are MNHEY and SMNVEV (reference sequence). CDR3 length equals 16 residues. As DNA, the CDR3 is TGTGCCAGCAGCCCGACTAGCGGGGGGGCTGGAGGTGAGCAGTTCTTC. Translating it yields CASSPTSGGAGGEQFF.

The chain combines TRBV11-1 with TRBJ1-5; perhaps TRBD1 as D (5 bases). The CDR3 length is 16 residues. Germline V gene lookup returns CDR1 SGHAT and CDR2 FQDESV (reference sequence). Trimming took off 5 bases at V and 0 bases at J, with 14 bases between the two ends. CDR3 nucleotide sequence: TGTGCCAGCAGCCGTGGCCGGGGGGTTAGCAATCAGCCCCAGCATTTT. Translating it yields CASSRGRGVSNQPQHF.

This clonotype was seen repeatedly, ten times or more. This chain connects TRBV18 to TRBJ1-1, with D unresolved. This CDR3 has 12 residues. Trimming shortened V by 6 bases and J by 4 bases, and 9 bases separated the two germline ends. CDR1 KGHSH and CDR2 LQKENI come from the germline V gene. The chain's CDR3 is CASSPRSTEAFF. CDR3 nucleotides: TGTGCCAGCTCGCCTAGGAGCACTGAAGCTTTCTTT.

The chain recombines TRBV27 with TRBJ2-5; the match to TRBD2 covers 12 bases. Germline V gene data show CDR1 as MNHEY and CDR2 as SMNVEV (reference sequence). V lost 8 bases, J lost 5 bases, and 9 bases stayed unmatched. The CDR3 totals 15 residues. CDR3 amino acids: CASRNLAGGPETQYF. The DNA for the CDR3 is TGTGCCAGCCGCAACCTAGCGGGGGGGCCCGAGACCCAGTACTTC.